Below, one T cell receptor beta chain is given with its context. TCRdb's copy holds only in-frame clones and misses some; the assay was immunoSEQ multiplex PCR. The profile shows around 150,000 clones, 75% to 90% of them singletons. The data were taken from a study of blood T cell repertoires in COVID-19. Study-wide context: PBMCs, B-cell-depleted T cells, or T cells were the source of the cDNA or gDNA that made up the material.

CDR1 is WNHNN, CDR2 SYGVQD, per germline (reference sequence). V was pared by 6 bases and J by 1 base, with 11 bases of the junction left unmatched. This CDR3 has 16 residues. This chain joins TRBV10-1 and TRBJ1-1, with 7 bases aligning to TRBD1. The specimen was peripheral blood. This TCR came from a man between 65 and 80 years old with acute or convalescent COVID-19. CDR3 coding DNA: TGCGCCAGCAGGACGGGTACCGGGACAGAGAACACTGAAGCTTTCTTT. Protein: CASRTGTGTENTEAFF.